These 32 T cell receptor beta chains originate from one sample sequenced in a study of radiation and T cells in renal cell carcinoma. TCRdb's copy holds only in-frame clones and misses some; the assay was immunoSEQ multiplex PCR. In the table there are 100,000 to 150,000 clones, roughly four fifths of which are singletons. Time point specified: baseline pretreatment blood. Stated treatment: 15 Gy SBRT to primary tumor, nephrectomy 4 weeks later. The sequencing here drew on blood, taken from a patient whose treatment included radiotherapy and nephrectomy. Every receptor here comes from an older woman with renal cell carcinoma.

The chain uses TRBV7-2 and TRBJ1-6; TRBD1 agrees at 9 bases. CDR1 is SGHTA and CDR2 is FQGNSA in the germline V gene. J was trimmed by 7 bases and V by 5 bases; bases with no gene match: 9. The CDR3 extends over 16 amino acids. The CDR3 loop reads CASSPRTGDFNSPLHF. In DNA form, the CDR3 reads TGTGCCAGCAGCCCCCGGACAGGGGACTTCAATTCACCCCTCCACTTT.

The V and J genes are TRBV7-3 and TRBJ2-2, with D perhaps being TRBD1 or TRBD2 (6 bases each). CDR3 length equals 15 residues. Germline V lookup: CDR1 SGHTA, CDR2 FQGTGA. Trimming took 2 bases from V and 4 from J, leaving 11 bases between them. The CDR3 DNA reads TGTGCCAGCAGCTTAGGCAGGGGAGGCACCGGGGAGCTGTTTTTT. Residues: CASSLGRGGTGELFF. Combining the CDR3 with reference TRBV7-3 and TRBJ2-2 gives the whole variable domain GAGVSQTPSNKVTEKGKYVELRCDPISGHTALYWYRQSLGQGPEFLIYFQGTGAADDSGLPNDRFFAVRPEGSVSTLKIQRTERGDSAVYLCASSLGRGGTGELFFGEGSRLTVL.

The chain carries TRBV7-3 and TRBJ2-1, with D possibly being TRBD1 (5 bases). V was clipped by 3 bases and J by 5 bases, with 8 bases between them. CDR1 SGHTA and CDR2 FQGTGA come from the germline V gene. The CDR3 contains 13 residues. Here the CDR3 DNA reads TGTGCCAGCAGCTTGGACACCCACAATGAGCAGTTCTTC. Its translation: CASSLDTHNEQFF.

The chain recombines TRBV5-5 with TRBJ1-5; D unresolved. The CDR3 length is 15 residues. V was shortened by 2 bases and J by 0 bases, with 9 bases between the two germline ends. Germline V gives CDR1 SGHKS, CDR2 YYEKEE (reference sequence). The CDR3 sequence is CASSFAGDSNQPQHF. In DNA, the CDR3 is TGTGCCAGCAGCTTTGCAGGCGATAGCAATCAGCCCCAGCATTTT.

The chain combines TRBV6-6 with TRBJ2-5; either TRBD1 or TRBD2 may supply D (6 bases each). Trimming removed 4 bases at V and 2 bases at J, with 17 bases between. CDR3 length: 16 amino acids. Germline assignment: CDR1 MNHNY and CDR2 SVGAGI (reference sequence). The CDR3 nucleotides are TGTGCCAGCAGTTTCAAACACACAGGGAGGCAAGAGACCCAGTACTTC. Protein product: CASSFKHTGRQETQYF.

The rearrangement links TRBV5-4 to TRBJ1-2; 7 bases align to TRBD1. With 4 bases clipped from V and 4 bases from J, the junction kept 7 bases outside the gene matches. The CDR3 is 14 amino acids. Germline CDR1 SGHNT, CDR2 YYREEE (reference sequence). The DNA of the CDR3 is TGTGCCAGCAGCCTAACAGGGGTGGGCTATGGCTACACCTTC. Translation gives CASSLTGVGYGYTF.

In DNA, the CDR3 is TGTGCCAGCAGCTTAGCGGGACAGAAGGAGCAGTACTTC. Translation gives CASSLAGQKEQYF. This chain links TRBV7-2 with TRBJ2-7; TRBD1 matches 7 bases. V trimming: 0 bases; J trimming: 7 bases; junction bases outside the gene matches: 3. This CDR3 comprises 13 residues. Germline V gene data show CDR1 as SGHTA and CDR2 as FQGNSA.

This clone appeared a few times. The chain combines TRBV29-1 with TRBJ1-1; D call uncertain. The V end was cut by 4 bases, the J end by 1 base, with 4 bases between. The CDR3 is made up of 11 amino acids. Germline V gene sequence: CDR1 SQVTM, CDR2 ANQGSEA. The CDR3 sequence: CSVGQNTEAFF. CDR3 in DNA: TGCAGCGTTGGACAGAACACTGAAGCTTTCTTT. Full variable domain (outside the CDR3, taken from reference TRBV29-1 and TRBJ1-1): SAVISQKPSRDICQRGTSLTIQCQVDSQVTMMFWYRQQPGQSLTLIATANQGSEATYESGFVIDKFPISRPNLTFSTLTVSNMSPEDSSIYLCSVGQNTEAFFGQGTRLTVV.

The chain couples TRBV28 to TRBJ1-5; 9 bases match TRBD1. CDR3 length: 14 residues. Germline lookup yields CDR1 MDHEN and CDR2 SYDVKM. After removal of 3 bases from V and 6 bases from J, the junction contained 3 bases not matched to a gene. CDR3 amino acids: CASSLTGGVQPQHF. The CDR3 region has the DNA TGTGCCAGCAGTTTGACAGGGGGGGTTCAGCCCCAGCATTTT.

J is TRBJ2-1 and V is TRBV11-2; 14 nucleotides match TRBD2. V was pared by 6 bases and J by 10 bases, with 8 bases of the junction left unmatched. Germline CDR1 and CDR2: SGHAT and FQNNGV. This CDR3 has 15 amino acids. CDR3 DNA sequence: TGTGCCAGCAGTCAGGGACTAGCGGGAGTCGGGGAGCAGTTCTTC. Protein product: CASSQGLAGVGEQFF. The variable domain in full, completed from reference TRBV11-2 and TRBJ2-1, reads EAGVAQSPRYKIIEKRQSVAFWCNPISGHATLYWYQQILGQGPKLLIQFQNNGVVDDSQLPKDRFSAERLKGVDSTLKIQPAKLEDSAVYLCASSQGLAGVGEQFFGPGTRLTVL.

This clone was seen at least ten times. J is TRBJ2-7 and V is TRBV7-9; D is ambiguous. The CDR3 runs 12 residues. Trimming left V 6 bases short and J 0 bases short, with 6 bases between. CDR1 is SEHNR, CDR2 FQNEAQ, per germline (reference sequence). The CDR3 nucleotides read TGTGCCAGCAGGGCAGGCTCCTACGAGCAGTACTTC. As protein: CASRAGSYEQYF. Supplemented by reference TRBV7-9 and TRBJ2-7, the full variable domain reads DTGVSQNPRHKITKRGQNVTFRCDPISEHNRLYWYRQTLGQGPEFLTYFQNEAQLEKSRLLSDRFSAERPKGSFSTLEIQRTEQGDSAMYLCASRAGSYEQYFGPGTRLTVT.

The chain has TRBV25-1 and TRBJ1-1; weak D call: TRBD1 (5 bases). CDR3 length: 13 amino acids. CDR1 is MGHDK and CDR2 is SYGVNS in the germline V gene. The V and J ends lost 5 bases and 3 bases respectively, with 10 bases between them. The CDR3: CASSRWGDTEAFF. The DNA for the CDR3 is TGTGCCAGCAGTCGCTGGGGGGACACTGAAGCTTTCTTT.

The rearrangement joins TRBV7-9 to TRBJ1-2; no clear D gene. This CDR3 has 16 amino acids. Trimming stripped 0 bases from V and 4 bases from J, with 15 bases between. Germline lookup yields CDR1 SEHNR and CDR2 FQNEAQ (reference sequence). Here the CDR3 DNA reads TGTGCCAGCAGCTTAGCCCCGGGCTCTGGGGTCTATGGCTACACCTTC. Encoded protein: CASSLAPGSGVYGYTF.

This chain links TRBV5-6 with TRBJ2-5, with 12 bases fitting TRBD1. The CDR3 extends over 15 amino acids. Trimming removed 5 bases from V and 7 bases from J; junction bases left unmatched: 9. Germline V gene data show CDR1 as SGHDT and CDR2 as YYEEEE. The CDR3 here is CASRNRDRGPVTQYF. The DNA for the CDR3 is TGTGCCAGCAGGAACCGGGACAGGGGGCCAGTGACCCAGTACTTC.

This sequence joins TRBV15 and TRBJ2-2, with D maybe TRBD2 (7 bases). This CDR3 has 17 residues. V lost 3 bases and J 3 bases, leaving 17 bases between the germline ends. Germline values: CDR1 LNHNV, CDR2 YYDKDF (reference sequence). The CDR3 DNA is TGTGCCACCAGCAGGACGCGAGGGGGGGCCCACACCGGGGAGCTGTTTTTT. Protein: CATSRTRGGAHTGELFF.

The chain couples TRBV30 to TRBJ1-4; tentatively, D is TRBD1 (6 bases). V was pared by 5 bases and J by 5 bases, with 15 bases between. Germline lookup yields CDR1 GTSNPN and CDR2 SVGIG (reference sequence). CDR3 size: 14 residues. Here the CDR3 DNA reads TGTGCCTGGGACGAAGGACAGTTGAATGAAAAACTGTTTTTT. This sequence encodes CAWDEGQLNEKLFF.

The V gene is TRBV25-1, the J gene TRBJ2-5, with D perhaps matching TRBD1 (5 bases). The CDR3 spans 14 residues. The V end was cut by 6 bases, the J end by 4 bases, with 15 bases between. The germline V gene has CDR1 MGHDK and CDR2 SYGVNS. Written as DNA, the CDR3 is TGTGCCAGCAGGGCCCAGGGTAAAGGAGAGACCCAGTACTTC. Its protein product is CASRAQGKGETQYF.

This chain links TRBV6-4 with TRBJ2-2, with a tentative D call TRBD2 (5 bases). V lost 6 bases and J 1 base, leaving 9 bases between the germline ends. CDR3 length: 14 residues. In germline, CDR1 is MRHNA, CDR2 SNTAGT. The CDR3 spells CASSREMNTGELFF. CDR3 DNA: TGTGCCAGCAGCCGGGAAATGAACACCGGGGAGCTGTTTTTT.

The CDR3 protein is CASSLSGGITYNEQFF. The CDR3 DNA is TGTGCCAGCAGCTTGTCAGGGGGCATTACATACAATGAGCAGTTCTTC. The J gene is TRBJ2-1, the V gene TRBV5-4; the match to TRBD1 covers 8 bases. This CDR3 comprises 16 residues. V lost 1 base and J lost 4; bases outside the gene matches: 7. Germline CDR1 is SGHNT and CDR2 is YYREEE (reference sequence).

The chain employs TRBV7-6 and TRBJ2-7; D remains unclear. Germline CDR1 is SGHVS and CDR2 is FNYEAQ. The V end lost 2 bases, the J end lost 5 bases, and 4 bases lay between the germline ends. CDR3 length: 11 residues. The CDR3 region has the DNA TGTGCCAGCAGCTTAACCCACGAGCAGTACTTC. Encoded protein: CASSLTHEQYF.

The chain has TRBV5-1 and TRBJ2-7, with D perhaps matching TRBD1 (6 bases). CDR1 and CDR2 from the germline V gene are SGHRS and YFSETQ. Trimming cost V 4 bases and J 0 bases, with 14 bases left between them. This CDR3 contains 15 residues. CDR3 residues: CASSPSGGSSYEQYF. The CDR3 DNA is TGCGCCAGCAGCCCTAGTGGGGGCAGCTCCTACGAGCAGTACTTC.

CDR3 DNA: TGTGCCAGCAGTGGGACATTTCTTAACTATGGCTACACCTTC. Its protein is CASSGTFLNYGYTF. The V and J genes are TRBV2 and TRBJ1-2; tentatively, D is TRBD1 (5 bases). V dropped 4 bases and J dropped 1 base, with 10 bases sitting between them. The CDR3 runs 14 residues. Germline V gene lookup returns CDR1 SNHLY and CDR2 FYNNEI.

This clone has more than one count but fewer than ten. The rearrangement uses TRBV14 and TRBJ2-1, with 10 nucleotides matching TRBD2. Unmatched junction bases numbered 8, after V lost 1 base and J lost 14 bases. The CDR3 length is 14 residues. Germline values: CDR1 SGHDN, CDR2 FVKESK. The CDR3, as DNA: TGTGCCAGCAGCCAAGGAGGCAGCGGGAGGGGAAAGTTCTTC. This translates into CASSQGGSGRGKFF.

CDR3 in amino acids: CAWSSATGGRQPQHF. In DNA, the CDR3 is TGTGCCTGGAGTTCAGCGACAGGGGGTCGTCAGCCCCAGCATTTT. The chain employs TRBV30 and TRBJ1-5; 9 positions agree with TRBD1. The CDR3 is 15 amino acids. The V gene's germline CDR1 is GTSNPN and CDR2 SVGIG (reference sequence). The J segment lost 6 bases and the V segment lost 2 bases, leaving 8 bases of the junction unmatched.

The V and J genes are TRBV27 and TRBJ2-7; 13 bases are a match to TRBD2. Germline-derived CDR1 and CDR2 are MNHEY and SMNVEV (reference sequence). This CDR3 contains 15 residues. After removal of 1 base from V and 5 bases from J, the junction contained 2 bases not matched to a gene. CDR3 sequence (DNA): TGTGCCAGCAGTTTATGGACTAGCGGGAGTGACGAGCAGTACTTC. Translation: CASSLWTSGSDEQYF.

The chain links TRBV20-1 to TRBJ2-7; the D is unclear. V was shortened by 6 bases and J by 4 bases, with 10 bases between the two germline ends. Per germline, CDR1 DFQATT and CDR2 SNEGSKA (reference sequence). The length of the CDR3 is 11 residues. The CDR3 region is CSALLLYEQYF. CDR3 nucleotide sequence: TGCAGTGCCCTACTGCTGTACGAGCAGTACTTC.

This chain links TRBV5-6 with TRBJ2-3; possibly TRBD1 for D (6 bases). The V gene lost 0 bases and the J gene lost 2 bases, with 10 bases spanning the gap. CDR3 length: 15 residues. In germline, CDR1 is SGHDT, CDR2 YYEEEE. The CDR3 DNA follows: TGTGCCAGCAGCTTGGAAGGGGGTCTCACAGATACGCAGTATTTT. As protein: CASSLEGGLTDTQYF.

The chain carries TRBV27 and TRBJ2-3, with 9 bases lining up with TRBD2. Germline V gene data show CDR1 as MNHEY and CDR2 as SMNVEV (reference sequence). This CDR3 is 15 amino acids long. V lost 6 bases to trimming and J lost 3 bases; unmatched junction nucleotides: 7. The CDR3 sequence is CASSRGSGSTDTQYF. The CDR3 DNA follows: TGTGCCAGCAGCCGGGGTAGCGGGAGTACAGATACGCAGTATTTT.

The chain employs TRBV19 and TRBJ2-7; D gene unclear. CDR3 length equals 14 residues. V lost 5 bases and J lost 2, with 13 bases in between. CDR1 and CDR2 from the germline V gene are LNHDA and SQIVND (reference sequence). The CDR3 reads CASSPQDGPYEQYF. For the CDR3, the DNA is TGTGCCAGTAGTCCGCAGGACGGCCCCTACGAGCAGTACTTC.

In nucleotides, the CDR3 is TGTGCCAGCAGCTACAGGGTGGCTAACTATGGCTACACCTTC. Encoded protein: CASSYRVANYGYTF. The chain couples TRBV13 to TRBJ1-2; TRBD1 is a possible D gene (6 bases). The CDR3 length is 14 residues. Germline assignment: CDR1 PRHDT and CDR2 FYEKMQ (reference sequence). Trimming took off 4 bases at V and 0 bases at J, with 9 bases between the two ends.

This chain uses TRBV5-5 with TRBJ1-1; D is unresolved. The CDR3 is 14 amino acids. Looked up from germline, CDR1 is SGHKS and CDR2 is YYEKEE (reference sequence). The V end was cut by 0 bases, the J end by 4 bases, with 10 bases between. The CDR3: CASSLGGIGTEAFF. The CDR3 DNA reads as TGTGCCAGCAGCTTGGGGGGAATTGGCACTGAAGCTTTCTTT.

V and J are TRBV7-9 and TRBJ2-5, with TRBD2 as a possible D gene (5 bases). Germline V gene lookup returns CDR1 SEHNR and CDR2 FQNEAQ (reference sequence). The CDR3 consists of 14 residues. The V end lost 3 bases, the J end lost 2 bases, and 10 bases lay between the germline ends. The CDR3 sequence is CASSLLGLQETQYF. As DNA, the CDR3 is TGTGCCAGCAGCTTGCTTGGACTTCAAGAGACCCAGTACTTC. Using reference TRBV7-9 and TRBJ2-5 for the parts outside the CDR3, the full variable domain is DTGVSQNPRHKITKRGQNVTFRCDPISEHNRLYWYRQTLGQGPEFLTYFQNEAQLEKSRLLSDRFSAERPKGSFSTLEIQRTEQGDSAMYLCASSLLGLQETQYFGPGTRLLVL.